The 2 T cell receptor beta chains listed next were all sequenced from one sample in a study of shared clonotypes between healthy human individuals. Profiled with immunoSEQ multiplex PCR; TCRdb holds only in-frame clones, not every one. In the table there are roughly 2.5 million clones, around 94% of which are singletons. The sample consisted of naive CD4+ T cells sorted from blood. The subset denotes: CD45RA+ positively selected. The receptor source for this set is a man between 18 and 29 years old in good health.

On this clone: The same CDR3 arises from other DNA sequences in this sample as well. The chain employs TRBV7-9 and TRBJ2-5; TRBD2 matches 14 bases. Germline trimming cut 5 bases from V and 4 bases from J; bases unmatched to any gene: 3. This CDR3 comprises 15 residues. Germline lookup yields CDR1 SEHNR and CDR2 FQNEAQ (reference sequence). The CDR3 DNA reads TGTGCCAGCAGCCCCGGACTAGCGGGGGGAGAGACCCAGTACTTC. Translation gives CASSPGLAGGETQYF. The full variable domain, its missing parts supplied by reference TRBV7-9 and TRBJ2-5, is DTGVSQNPRHKITKRGQNVTFRCDPISEHNRLYWYRQTLGQGPEFLTYFQNEAQLEKSRLLSDRFSAERPKGSFSTLEIQRTEQGDSAMYLCASSPGLAGGETQYFGPGTRLLVL.

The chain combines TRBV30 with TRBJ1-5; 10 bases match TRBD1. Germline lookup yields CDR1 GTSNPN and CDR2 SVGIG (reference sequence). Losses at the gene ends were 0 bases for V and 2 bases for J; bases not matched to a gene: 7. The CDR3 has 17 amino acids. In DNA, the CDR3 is TGTGCCTGGAGTGTAGATCGGACAGGGGGAGGCAATCAGCCCCAGCATTTT. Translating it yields CAWSVDRTGGGNQPQHF. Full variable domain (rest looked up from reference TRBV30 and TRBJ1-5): SQTIHQWPATLVQPVGSPLSLECTVEGTSNPNLYWYRQAAGRGLQLLFYSVGIGQISSEVPQNLSASRPQDRQFILSSKKLLLSDSGFYLCAWSVDRTGGGNQPQHFGDGTRLSIL.